The clone carrying this T cell receptor beta chain was observed a few times. This sample is drawn from a study of human T cells and chemical hapten exposure. Study in general: While the approximately 24-week study was under way, patients received diphenylcyclopropenone on the scalp every week.

The time point is: patch test 1, 2 weeks after DPC sensitization. As for treatment: therapeutic diphenylcyclopropenone sensitization with weekly scalp DPC. The V gene's germline CDR1 is LGHDT and CDR2 YNNKEL (reference sequence). Trimming removed 1 base from V and 11 bases from J, with 11 bases in between. This CDR3 comprises 12 residues. Separate cDNA molecules received unique molecular identifiers, which the library attached to them. TCRdb reprocessed the RACE reads via MiXCR and lists one record per CDR3 protein. Of about 120,000 distinct CDR3 sequences listed, roughly an eighth are singletons. The sequencing here drew on whole blood, taken in connection with sensitization to the hapten diphenylcyclopropenone (DPC). The V gene is TRBV3-1, the J gene TRBJ1-1; D might be TRBD1 (5 bases). This clonotype originated in a man between 18 and 35 years old with alopecia areata. Some clones in this sample may be carry-over from other donors' samples. The CDR3 sequence is CASSQGNRGAFF. The DNA of the CDR3 is TGTGCCAGCAGCCAAGGAAACCGGGGCGCTTTCTTT.